The clone carrying this T cell receptor (gamma chain) was seen a handful of times. The antigen remains unidentified. This record comes from a study of Vδ1+ human thymocytes. The CDR3 consists of 15 residues. Looked up from germline, CDR1 is GITISATS and CDR2 is ISYDGTV (reference sequence). V shed 3 bases, J shed 3 bases, and the junction held 11 bases outside the gene matches. After alphabeta T cell depletion, CD3+ Vdelta1+ Vdelta2- thymocytes were sorted. General study findings and limits: Unexpected Vdelta2 sequences could cause misinterpretation of bulk repertoire data. TRD repertoires were essentially private, unlike widely shared TRG clonotypes. In the thymus, TRG and TRD repertoires looked highly polyclonal with Gaussian CDR3 lengths. Despite high sort purity, roughly a fifth of thymic T cell receptor delta sequences were Vdelta2.

Extracted RNA was reverse transcribed into cDNA. Pooled V-gene forward primers with one constant-region reverse primer generated the CDR3 amplicons by multiplex PCR. TCRdb re-analyzed the multiplex PCR reads via CATT. The sample consists of 25,000 to 35,000 gamma-chain clones, 20% to 25% of them appearing once. The sample was Vdelta1+ gamma-delta thymocytes from the thymus. Subset given: FACS-sorted CD3+ TCRalphabeta- TCRVdelta1+ TCRVdelta2- thymocytes. The clonotype was recovered from a boy under two years old who had congenital heart surgery. The rearrangement joins TRGV9 to TRGJ1 or TRGJ2. The CDR3, as DNA: TGTGCCTTGTGGGAGTTCCCGACCCGTTATTATAAGAAACTCTTT. It encodes CALWEFPTRYYKKLF.